These 6 T cell receptor beta chains came from one sample sequenced in a study of spatial heterogeneity in lung cancer. TCRdb redid the calling of the 5' RACE reads with MiXCR, one entry per CDR3 protein. Found here are around 12,000 distinct CDR3 sequences, approximately 15% of them singletons; the top ten hold more than 30%. As to time point: sample taken at primary tumor resection. Extraction of whole RNA from tumor, nontumor lung or frozen PBMC preceded unsorted sequencing. The sample consisted of PBMCs, taken at surgery. All receptors come from a male donor with early-stage non-small cell lung cancer.

In this sample, this clonotype turned up many times. The J gene is TRBJ2-2, the V gene TRBV6-2 or TRBV6-3; 8 bases line up with TRBD1. Germline-derived CDR1 and CDR2 are MNHEY and SVGEGT. The CDR3 extends over 15 amino acids. With 6 bases clipped from V and 1 base from J, the junction kept 4 bases outside the gene matches. The CDR3, as DNA: TGTGCCAGCAGATACAGGGGGAGGAACACCGGGGAGCTGTTTTTT. It translates to CASRYRGRNTGELFF.

The J gene is TRBJ2-5, the V gene TRBV5-1; 7 bases line up with TRBD1. Germline lookup yields CDR1 SGHRS and CDR2 YFSETQ. V lost 5 bases to trimming and J lost 1 base; unmatched junction nucleotides: 11. This CDR3 is built from 16 residues. The CDR3 reads CASSKWAGQAQETQYF. Here the CDR3 DNA reads TGCGCCAGCAGTAAATGGGCCGGACAGGCCCAAGAGACCCAGTACTTC.

This sequence joins TRBV30 and TRBJ2-1; a possible D gene is TRBD2 (7 bases). Per germline, CDR1 GTSNPN and CDR2 SVGIG (reference sequence). V shed 7 bases and J shed 0 bases, with 19 bases lying between them. This CDR3 is built from 16 residues. CDR3 amino acids: CASQAGQMSSYNEQFF. CDR3 DNA: TGTGCCTCCCAAGCGGGACAAATGAGCTCCTACAATGAGCAGTTCTTC. The whole variable domain, filled in from reference TRBV30 and TRBJ2-1, reads SQTIHQWPATLVQPVGSPLSLECTVEGTSNPNLYWYRQAAGRGLQLLFYSVGIGQISSEVPQNLSASRPQDRQFILSSKKLLLSDSGFYLCASQAGQMSSYNEQFFGPGTRLTVL.

The CDR3 reads CASSAGQGSYQETQYF. DNA of the CDR3: TGCGCCAGCAGCGCGGGACAGGGATCGTACCAAGAGACCCAGTACTTC. The chain is built from TRBV5-1 and TRBJ2-5; 9 bases agree with TRBD1. Germline V gene sequence: CDR1 SGHRS, CDR2 YFSETQ. This CDR3 is built from 16 residues. Trimming removed 4 bases from V and 0 bases from J; junction bases left unmatched: 7.

This clonotype was seen a few times. The chain employs TRBV4-1 and TRBJ1-1; perhaps TRBD1 as D (5 bases). Germline values: CDR1 MGHRA, CDR2 YSYEKL. Trimming removed 2 bases from V and 5 bases from J, with 12 bases in between. The CDR3 is made up of 14 amino acids. CDR3 sequence reads: CASSQPWGGTEAFF. Here the CDR3 DNA reads TGCGCCAGCAGCCAACCCTGGGGGGGTACTGAAGCTTTCTTT.

The chain carries TRBV28 and TRBJ2-7; D gene ambiguous. V lost 4 bases and J 6 bases, leaving 10 bases between the germline ends. CDR1 and CDR2 from the germline V gene are MDHEN and SYDVKM. The CDR3 is 12 amino acids. Here the CDR3 reads CASSSPSGEQYF. The DNA of the CDR3 is TGTGCCAGCAGTTCCCCATCAGGCGAGCAGTACTTC.